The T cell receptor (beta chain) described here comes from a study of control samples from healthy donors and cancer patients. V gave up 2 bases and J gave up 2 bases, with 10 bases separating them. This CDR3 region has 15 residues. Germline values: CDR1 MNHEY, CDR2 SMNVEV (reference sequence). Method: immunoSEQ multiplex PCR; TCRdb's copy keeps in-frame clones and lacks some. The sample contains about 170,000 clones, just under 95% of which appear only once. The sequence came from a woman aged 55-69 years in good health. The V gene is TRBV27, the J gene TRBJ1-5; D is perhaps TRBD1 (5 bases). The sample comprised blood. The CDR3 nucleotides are TGTGCCAGCAGTTTAGGGGGTTTGGGCAATCAGCCCCAGCATTTT. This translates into CASSLGGLGNQPQHF.